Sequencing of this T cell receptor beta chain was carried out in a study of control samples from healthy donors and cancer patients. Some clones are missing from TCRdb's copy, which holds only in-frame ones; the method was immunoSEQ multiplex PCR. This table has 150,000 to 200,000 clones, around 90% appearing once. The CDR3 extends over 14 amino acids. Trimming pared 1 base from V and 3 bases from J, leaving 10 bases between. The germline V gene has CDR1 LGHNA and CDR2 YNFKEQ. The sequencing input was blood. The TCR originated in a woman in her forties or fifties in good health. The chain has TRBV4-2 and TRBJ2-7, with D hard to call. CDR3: CASSQVVSSYEQYF. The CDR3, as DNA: TGTGCCAGCAGCCAAGTGGTGTCCAGCTACGAGCAGTACTTC.